The 16 T cell receptor beta chains presented below share a single source sample, sequenced in a study of T cell changes during pregnancy in multiple sclerosis (dated by TCRdb to between 2018 and 2021). Libraries were prepared through the immunoSEQ multiplex PCR assay. TCRdb provides this immuneACCESS table in a form limited to in-frame rearrangements. Some clones are lacking; in checked studies, under half of them reflect an unresolved V gene, and why the rest are absent is not known. In this sample the table shows tens of thousands of clones, roughly 88% of which occur a single time. The top ten clonotypes cover more than 9% of the sample. The specimen was peripheral blood, collected after pregnancy. These receptors all come from a female donor in good health, enrolled as a control in a pregnancy study.

The genes are TRBV5-1 and TRBJ2-1, with TRBD2 identical over 9 bases. The trim removed 4 bases at V and 10 bases at J, leaving 9 bases unmatched. The CDR3 consists of 14 residues. Germline V gene sequence: CDR1 SGHRS, CDR2 YFSETQ. The CDR3 DNA sequence: TGCGCCAGCAGCCCTGGGGGGAGCGGGGGGGAGCAGTTCTTC. Translating gives CASSPGGSGGEQFF. Based on the CDR3 plus reference TRBV5-1 and TRBJ2-1, the full variable domain is KAGVTQTPRYLIKTRGQQVTLSCSPISGHRSVSWYQQTPGQGLQFLFEYFSETQRNKGNFPGRFSGRQFSNSRSEMNVSTLELGDSALYLCASSPGGSGGEQFFGPGTRLTVL.

The V gene is TRBV29-1, the J gene TRBJ1-2; unclear D gene. The CDR3 has 12 amino acids. Trimming removed 2 bases from V and 2 bases from J, with 6 bases in between. Per germline, CDR1 SQVTM and CDR2 ANQGSEA. The DNA for the CDR3 is TGCAGCGTTGAAAATCCGAACTATGGCTACACCTTC. Protein product: CSVENPNYGYTF.

The V and J genes are TRBV18 and TRBJ1-4; 9 bases align to TRBD1. Trimming took 3 bases from V and 8 from J; bases not matched to a gene: 10. This CDR3 is 16 amino acids long. The germline gives CDR1 KGHSH, CDR2 LQKENI. DNA of the CDR3: TGTGCCAGCTCACCTCCCGCGGGACAGGGAAACGAAAAACTGTTTTTT. Translated: CASSPPAGQGNEKLFF.

The V call is TRBV30, the J call TRBJ2-1; weak D call: TRBD2 (7 bases). The CDR3 covers 15 residues. V was cut by 5 bases and J by 7 bases, with 21 bases left in between. Germline V gene lookup returns CDR1 GTSNPN and CDR2 SVGIG (reference sequence). The CDR3 nucleotides are TGTGCCTGGCAGGGTGGAGGGGGGGCCGGGAATGAGCAGTTCTTC. Translation gives CAWQGGGGAGNEQFF.

J is TRBJ1-1 and V is TRBV10-2; no reliable D call. The germline V gene has CDR1 WSHSY and CDR2 SAAADI. Trimming removed 0 bases at V and 3 bases at J, with 8 bases between. The CDR3 has 14 amino acids. CDR3 protein: CASSESVADTEAFF. CDR3 nucleotides: TGCGCCAGCAGTGAGTCGGTGGCAGACACTGAAGCTTTCTTT.

The chain joins TRBV7-9 to TRBJ2-7; D is unclear. Per the germline V gene, CDR1 is SEHNR and CDR2 is FQNEAQ (reference sequence). Deletions cut 0 bases from V and 0 bases from J, with 6 bases between. The CDR3 contains 14 residues. In DNA form, the CDR3 reads TGTGCCAGCAGCTTAGCGGCAGGCTCCTACGAGCAGTACTTC. Encoded protein: CASSLAAGSYEQYF. Full variable domain (remainder filled in from reference TRBV7-9 and TRBJ2-7): DTGVSQNPRHKITKRGQNVTFRCDPISEHNRLYWYRQTLGQGPEFLTYFQNEAQLEKSRLLSDRFSAERPKGSFSTLEIQRTEQGDSAMYLCASSLAAGSYEQYFGPGTRLTVT.

V is TRBV19 and J is TRBJ2-7; TRBD2 is a possible D gene (6 bases). There are 12 residues in the CDR3. V was pared by 10 bases and J by 0 bases, with 10 bases between. The V gene's germline CDR1 is LNHDA and CDR2 SQIVND (reference sequence). The CDR3 is CATAGSSYEQYF. Here the CDR3 DNA reads TGTGCCACCGCCGGGAGCTCCTACGAGCAGTACTTC.

The V gene is TRBV7-2, the J gene TRBJ1-6; a weak D match, TRBD1 (5 bases). V was clipped by 5 bases and J by 10 bases, with 12 bases between them. Germline V gene data show CDR1 as SGHTA and CDR2 as FQGNSA. This CDR3 contains 13 residues. The chain's CDR3 is CASSAATESPLHF. CDR3 nucleotide sequence: TGTGCCAGCAGCGCCGCGACAGAGTCACCCCTCCACTTT.

The rearrangement uses TRBV5-4 and TRBJ2-3; D not resolved. Germline V CDR1 and CDR2: SGHNT, YYREEE (reference sequence). Trimming cost V 7 bases and J 4 bases, with 7 bases left between them. The CDR3 is 11 amino acids. In DNA, the CDR3 is TGTGCCAGCGCCGCGGCAGATACGCAGTATTTT. It yields the protein CASAAADTQYF.

The chain uses TRBV19 and TRBJ2-6; no firm D call. The CDR3 length is 14 residues. Trimming took off 7 bases at V and 4 bases at J, with 11 bases between the two ends. CDR1 and CDR2 (germline): LNHDA, SQIVND (reference sequence). The CDR3: CASTPEAGANVLTF. The CDR3 region has the DNA TGTGCCAGTACACCCGAGGCCGGGGCCAACGTCCTGACTTTC.

V gene TRBV5-1 combines with J gene TRBJ2-1; TRBD1 might be the D (5 bases). The V gene lost 1 base and the J gene lost 4 bases, with 15 bases spanning the gap. This CDR3 has 16 residues. Germline values: CDR1 SGHRS, CDR2 YFSETQ. The CDR3: CASSLTGTGPYNEQFF. CDR3 nucleotide sequence: TGCGCCAGCAGCTTGACAGGTACAGGACCTTACAATGAGCAGTTCTTC.

The chain employs TRBV10-3 and TRBJ2-7; the D gene is possibly TRBD2 (6 bases). Per germline, CDR1 ENHRY and CDR2 SYGVKD. The CDR3 length is 14 residues. Trimming removed 2 bases from V and 2 bases from J, with 10 bases in between. CDR3 DNA: TGTGCCATCAGTGAGGGAGGGGCTCCCTACGAGCAGTACTTC. Amino acid sequence: CAISEGGAPYEQYF.

V usage is TRBV7-6 and J usage is TRBJ1-3; a weak D match, TRBD1 (6 bases). CDR1 and CDR2 (germline): SGHVS, FNYEAQ. The V gene lost 6 bases and the J gene lost 1 base, with 10 bases spanning the gap. This CDR3 is 14 amino acids long. In nucleotides, the CDR3 is TGTGCCAGCAGACCGGACAGTTCTGGAAACACCATATATTTT. Its translation: CASRPDSSGNTIYF.

This clone was counted only a few times. Here the CDR3 reads CASSLWFTGQAYEQYF. The DNA of the CDR3 is TGTGCCAGCAGTTTATGGTTCACGGGACAAGCCTACGAGCAGTACTTC. This chain connects TRBV28 to TRBJ2-7, with D tentatively TRBD1 (6 bases). V gave up 0 bases and J gave up 2 bases, with 14 bases separating them. The germline V gene encodes CDR1 MDHEN and CDR2 SYDVKM. CDR3 size: 16 residues.

The V gene is TRBV25-1, the J gene TRBJ1-4; tentatively, D is TRBD1 (5 bases). Trimming took off 3 bases at V and 4 bases at J, with 12 bases between the two ends. The CDR3 extends over 15 amino acids. Germline V gives CDR1 MGHDK, CDR2 SYGVNS. The CDR3 DNA reads TGTGCCAGCAGTGACCCTGACAGCGTTAATGAAAAACTGTTTTTT. Translation gives CASSDPDSVNEKLFF.

This sequence joins TRBV7-9 and TRBJ2-5, with 8 bases that match TRBD1. The V gene end was trimmed by 3 bases and the J gene end by 5 bases; junction bases not matched to a gene: 2. The CDR3 length is 13 residues. Per germline, CDR1 SEHNR and CDR2 FQNEAQ (reference sequence). CDR3 bases: TGTGCCAGCAGCTTCGACAGGGGTGAGACCCAGTACTTC. It is translated as CASSFDRGETQYF.